The 2 T cell receptor beta chains below were found in one sample sequenced in a study of T cell responses to AZD1222 COVID-19 vaccine. Assay: immunoSEQ multiplex PCR; the TCRdb copy retains only in-frame clones and omits some. The table shows around 180,000 clones, with 90% to 95% occurring only once. Source: peripheral blood, taken 28 days after the second AZD1222 dose. These receptors were taken from an adult who received the AZD1222 COVID-19 vaccine.

V usage is TRBV29-1 and J usage is TRBJ2-3; D is unresolved. The germline gives CDR1 SQVTM, CDR2 ANQGSEA. Trimming cost V 3 bases and J 3 bases, with 10 bases left between them. CDR3 length: 13 amino acids. CDR3: CSVEGIRTDTQYF. The CDR3 DNA follows: TGCAGCGTTGAGGGTATTCGGACAGATACGCAGTATTTT.

The rearrangement uses TRBV7-9 and TRBJ2-5, with D possibly being TRBD2 (6 bases). Between the trimmed V and J ends, which lost 1 base and 4 bases, there was a span of 19 bases. This CDR3 spans 17 amino acids. Germline V CDR1 and CDR2: SEHNR, FQNEAQ (reference sequence). Here the CDR3 reads CASSLGEAGRAGETQYF. The CDR3 region has the DNA TGTGCCAGCAGCTTAGGCGAGGCAGGGAGAGCGGGAGAGACCCAGTACTTC.